The 22 T cell receptor beta chains below all came from one sample that was sequenced in a study of graft-versus-host responses after intestinal transplantation. Measured with immunoSEQ multiplex PCR; TCRdb has only the in-frame clones, and not every one. The sample lists about 12,000 clones, about four fifths occurring once. Sequencing used PBMCs, obtained around 120 days after transplant. Receptors were obtained from a human patient who received an intestinal transplant, so some T cells may come from the graft donor.

The V gene is TRBV29-1, the J gene TRBJ2-5; D is unresolved. The CDR3 is made up of 14 amino acids. Germline values: CDR1 SQVTM, CDR2 ANQGSEA. Trimming pared 0 bases from V and 7 bases from J, leaving 15 bases between. The CDR3 sequence is CSVEDPTLVGTQYF. For the CDR3, the DNA is TGCAGCGTTGAAGATCCTACTTTAGTTGGGACCCAGTACTTC.

The chain employs TRBV25-1 and TRBJ2-3, with D uncertain. CDR1 MGHDK and CDR2 SYGVNS come from the germline V gene. V was cut by 7 bases and J by 2 bases, with 1 base left in between. This CDR3 is 10 amino acids long. CDR3: CASITDTQYF. The CDR3 DNA is TGTGCCAGCATCACAGATACGCAGTATTTT.

This rearrangement joins TRBV7-9 to TRBJ2-3, with 7 bases that match TRBD1. The CDR3 has 14 amino acids. The germline CDR1 and CDR2 sequences are SEHNR and FQNEAQ (reference sequence). After removal of 4 bases from V and 4 bases from J, the junction contained 5 bases not matched to a gene. This chain's CDR3 is CASSSTGFADTQYF. The CDR3 region has the DNA TGTGCCAGCAGCTCGACAGGGTTCGCAGATACGCAGTATTTT. The full variable domain, completed using reference TRBV7-9 and TRBJ2-3, is DTGVSQNPRHKITKRGQNVTFRCDPISEHNRLYWYRQTLGQGPEFLTYFQNEAQLEKSRLLSDRFSAERPKGSFSTLEIQRTEQGDSAMYLCASSSTGFADTQYFGPGTRLTVL.

The J gene is TRBJ2-5, the V gene TRBV4-2; TRBD2 aligns across 12 bases. After removal of 4 bases from V and 4 bases from J, the junction contained 7 bases not matched to a gene. CDR3 size: 16 residues. Germline V CDR1 and CDR2: LGHNA, YNFKEQ. This chain's CDR3 is CASSPSASGGAETQYF. The CDR3 bases are TGTGCCAGCAGCCCCTCTGCTAGCGGGGGGGCAGAGACCCAGTACTTC.

The chain uses TRBV5-6 and TRBJ1-4; 9 bases line up with TRBD1. CDR3 length equals 17 residues. V shed 0 bases and J 0 bases; nucleotides not matched to a gene: 3. Looked up from germline, CDR1 is SGHDT and CDR2 is YYEEEE. The chain's CDR3 is CASSLEDRGATNEKLFF. The CDR3 DNA reads TGTGCCAGCAGCTTGGAGGACAGGGGTGCAACTAATGAAAAACTGTTTTTT.

The chain couples TRBV7-3 to TRBJ2-7; tentative D call: TRBD1 (6 bases). V lost 4 bases and J lost 8, with 15 bases in between. The CDR3 has 13 residues. Germline lookup yields CDR1 SGHTA and CDR2 FQGTGA. The CDR3 sequence: CASSSKAGEKQYF. The CDR3 DNA reads TGTGCCAGCAGCTCTAAAGCAGGGGAAAAGCAGTACTTC.

The J gene is TRBJ2-5, the V gene TRBV6-5, with a weak D call TRBD1 (5 bases). The germline V gene encodes CDR1 MNHEY and CDR2 SVGAGI. This CDR3 spans 14 amino acids. Trimming pared 2 bases from V and 5 bases from J, leaving 12 bases between. CDR3 region: CASSYVTGGETQYF. The DNA of the CDR3 is TGTGCCAGCAGTTACGTTACAGGTGGGGAGACCCAGTACTTC.

J is TRBJ2-5 and V is TRBV7-9; D gene ambiguous. The length of the CDR3 is 14 residues. V gave up 1 base and J gave up 3 bases, with 9 bases separating them. From germline, CDR1 is SEHNR and CDR2 FQNEAQ (reference sequence). CDR3 in amino acids: CASSLGVNKETQYF. The CDR3 DNA reads as TGTGCCAGCAGCTTAGGTGTCAATAAAGAGACCCAGTACTTC. The full variable domain, its missing parts supplied by reference TRBV7-9 and TRBJ2-5, is DTGVSQNPRHKITKRGQNVTFRCDPISEHNRLYWYRQTLGQGPEFLTYFQNEAQLEKSRLLSDRFSAERPKGSFSTLEIQRTEQGDSAMYLCASSLGVNKETQYFGPGTRLLVL.

The chain combines TRBV27 with TRBJ2-4, with 9 bases that match TRBD2. The junction had 14 bases not matched to a gene; V was cut back by 8 bases and J by 9 bases. CDR1 is MNHEY, CDR2 SMNVEV, per germline (reference sequence). The CDR3 runs 15 residues. As DNA, the CDR3 is TGTGCCAGCGTCTCGGGGGCGGGAGGGCCGAGCATTCAGTACTTC. Translating gives CASVSGAGGPSIQYF.

This rearrangement joins TRBV9 to TRBJ2-7; 9 nucleotides align to TRBD1. V lost 5 bases, J lost 0 bases, and 3 bases stayed unmatched. The length of the CDR3 is 14 residues. Per germline, CDR1 SGDLS and CDR2 YYNGEE. The DNA for the CDR3 is TGTGCCAGCAGTCGACAGGGGGGCTCCTACGAGCAGTACTTC. Protein sequence: CASSRQGGSYEQYF.

The V call is TRBV6-1, the J call TRBJ2-3; 7 nucleotides agree with TRBD2. Germline V gives CDR1 MNHNS, CDR2 SASEGT. The CDR3 is made up of 14 amino acids. V lost 7 bases, J lost 4 bases, and 8 bases stayed unmatched. The chain's CDR3 is CASNAGDGADTQYF. DNA of the CDR3: TGTGCCAGCAACGCGGGGGATGGGGCAGATACGCAGTATTTT.

V is TRBV19 and J is TRBJ2-7; 9 nucleotides agree with TRBD1. V shed 5 bases and J 3 bases; nucleotides not matched to a gene: 5. The CDR3 length is 14 residues. Germline V gene lookup returns CDR1 LNHDA and CDR2 SQIVND (reference sequence). CDR3: CASSFGTGLYEQYF. Here the CDR3 DNA reads TGTGCCAGTAGTTTCGGGACAGGGCTCTACGAGCAGTACTTC. The whole variable domain, remainder taken from reference TRBV19 and TRBJ2-7, is DGGITQSPKYLFRKEGQNVTLSCEQNLNHDAMYWYRQDPGQGLRLIYYSQIVNDFQKGDIAEGYSVSREKKESFPLTVTSAQKNPTAFYLCASSFGTGLYEQYFGPGTRLTVT.

V gene TRBV6-5 combines with J gene TRBJ2-7; D uncertain. Between the trimmed V and J ends, which lost 6 bases and 1 base, there was a span of 13 bases. Germline CDR1 MNHEY, CDR2 SVGAGI. The length of the CDR3 is 14 residues. CDR3: CASSQGMGSYEQYF. In DNA form, the CDR3 reads TGTGCCAGCAGCCAAGGAATGGGGTCCTACGAGCAGTACTTC.

The chain combines TRBV2 with TRBJ1-3, with D unresolved. This CDR3 comprises 14 residues. Looked up from germline, CDR1 is SNHLY and CDR2 is FYNNEI. The ends were cut back, 7 bases at V and 0 bases at J, with 10 bases in the middle. The DNA for the CDR3 is TGTGCCAGCAACGGACGGCCCTCTGGAAACACCATATATTTT. The encoded protein is CASNGRPSGNTIYF.

This sequence joins TRBV5-4 and TRBJ2-7, with D possibly matching TRBD2 (5 bases). The V gene lost 4 bases and the J gene lost 0 bases, with 8 bases spanning the gap. The CDR3 length is 13 residues. CDR1 SGHNT and CDR2 YYREEE come from the germline V gene (reference sequence). This chain's CDR3 is CASSRTLSYEQYF. CDR3 coding DNA: TGTGCCAGCAGCCGGACTCTCTCCTACGAGCAGTACTTC.

The chain has TRBV18 and TRBJ1-2; 10 bases map to TRBD1. The CDR3 consists of 15 residues. Germline V lookup: CDR1 KGHSH, CDR2 LQKENI. V was clipped by 3 bases and J by 4 bases; unmatched bases: 5. The CDR3 loop reads CASSPGQGNGYGYTF. The CDR3 DNA follows: TGTGCCAGCTCACCGGGACAGGGGAATGGCTATGGCTACACCTTC. The complete variable domain, with remaining parts taken from reference TRBV18 and TRBJ1-2, reads NAGVMQNPRHLVRRRGQEARLRCSPMKGHSHVYWYRQLPEEGLKFMVYLQKENIIDESGMPKERFSAEFPKEGPSILRIQQVVRGDSAAYFCASSPGQGNGYGYTFGSGTRLTVV.

The chain is built from TRBV10-3 and TRBJ1-3; D unresolved. Per the germline V gene, CDR1 is ENHRY and CDR2 is SYGVKD. The V and J ends lost 3 bases and 0 bases respectively, with 12 bases between them. The CDR3 extends over 16 amino acids. The CDR3 DNA sequence: TGTGCCATCAGTGATTTGGGAGGGAGCTCTGGAAACACCATATATTTT. As protein: CAISDLGGSSGNTIYF.

This clone occurred once. The V call is TRBV9, the J call TRBJ2-7; 8 bases fit TRBD2. In germline, CDR1 is SGDLS, CDR2 YYNGEE. V lost 0 bases and J lost 3; bases outside the gene matches: 5. CDR3 length: 15 residues. CDR3 amino acids: CASSVEVGTSYEQYF. The DNA of the CDR3 is TGTGCCAGCAGCGTAGAGGTCGGGACTAGCTACGAGCAGTACTTC. The whole variable domain, filled in from reference TRBV9 and TRBJ2-7, reads DSGVTQTPKHLITATGQRVTLRCSPRSGDLSVYWYQQSLDQGLQFLIQYYNGEERAKGNILERFSAQQFPDLHSELNLSSLELGDSALYFCASSVEVGTSYEQYFGPGTRLTVT.

The gene calls are TRBV7-9 and TRBJ1-5; possibly TRBD1 for D (6 bases). The CDR3 spans 15 residues. Per the germline V gene, CDR1 is SEHNR and CDR2 is FQNEAQ (reference sequence). Trimming removed 5 bases from V and 5 bases from J, with 16 bases in between. CDR3 loop: CASSPMRGNYQPQHF. CDR3 sequence (DNA): TGTGCCAGCAGCCCGATGAGGGGGAATTATCAGCCCCAGCATTTT.

The chain carries TRBV19 and TRBJ2-1, with 10 positions matching TRBD2. V shed 2 bases and J 8 bases; nucleotides not matched to a gene: 3. CDR1 and CDR2 (germline): LNHDA, SQIVND (reference sequence). This CDR3 is built from 14 residues. The CDR3, as DNA: TGTGCCAGTAGTATACTAGCGGGAGCCGATGAGCAGTTCTTC. This translates into CASSILAGADEQFF.

The gene calls are TRBV6-1 and TRBJ2-3, with 12 bases lining up with TRBD2. The CDR3 totals 15 residues. CDR1 is MNHNS and CDR2 is SASEGT in the germline V gene. V lost 2 bases, J lost 4 bases, and 1 base stayed unmatched. As DNA, the CDR3 is TGTGCCAGCAGTGAACTAGCGGGGGGGGCAGATACGCAGTATTTT. Encoded protein: CASSELAGGADTQYF.

The chain links TRBV6-6 to TRBJ1-6; TRBD1 aligns across 7 bases. V shed 6 bases and J 7 bases; nucleotides not matched to a gene: 6. The CDR3 is 14 residues long. Germline-derived CDR1 and CDR2 are MNHNY and SVGAGI (reference sequence). This CDR3 reads CASSRTGRNSPLHF. The CDR3, as DNA: TGTGCCAGCAGCAGGACAGGAAGGAATTCACCCCTCCACTTT.